This T cell receptor (beta chain) was sequenced for a study of T-cell reconstitution after alpha-beta-depleted transplantation in children. Study-wide findings and caveats: As was reported, about two months after transplant, alpha-beta T cells came from several hundred expanded graft clones. T-cell numbers and diversity, one year after transplant, stemmed largely from T cells that were newly produced. The high TCRbeta diversity at day 60 in some patients came from surviving recipient T cells and thymic progenitors.

The library targeted TCRbeta and was prepared with unique molecular identifiers. In TCRdb, the PCR reads were re-called with MiXCR into one record per CDR3 protein. The table lists some 550,000 distinct CDR3 sequences, under 25% of them singletons. This clonotype was recorded many times. Antigen unknown. The CDR3 totals 13 residues. From germline, CDR1 is SQVTM and CDR2 ANQGSEA. V lost 0 bases and J lost 6; bases outside the gene matches: 4. The TCR comes from a boy younger than two who had a stem cell transplant for acute myeloid leukemia, so the T cells may come from the graft donor. The chain uses TRBV29-1 and TRBJ1-2, with 7 nucleotides matching TRBD1. The specimen was PBMCs, mostly from graft donor cells, collected 360 days after TCRalphabeta/CD19-depleted stem cell transplant. CDR3 DNA: TGCAGCGTTGAAGAACAGGGGAACCATGGCTACACCTTC. Translated, it gives CSVEEQGNHGYTF.